The clone carrying this T cell receptor (beta chain) was picked up a small number of times. The data derive from a study of T-cell reconstitution after alpha-beta-depleted transplantation in children. Using unique molecular identifiers, the investigators prepared the TCRbeta library. TCRdb re-called the PCR reads through MiXCR, storing one row per CDR3 protein. Among over 90,000 distinct CDR3 sequences listed, around 7% were seen once. The V end lost 0 bases, the J end lost 4 bases, and 10 bases lay between the germline ends. This CDR3 is 14 amino acids long. Germline V gene lookup returns CDR1 ENHRY and CDR2 SYGVKD.

Sample: PBMCs, taken before TCRalphabeta/CD19-depleted stem cell transplant. The rearrangement uses TRBV10-3 and TRBJ2-7; D is perhaps TRBD1 (5 bases). This receptor was taken from a boy younger than 10 with acute lymphoblastic leukemia, due to receive a stem cell transplant. In DNA, the CDR3 is TGTGCCATCAGTGAGTCAACAGGATTATACGAGCAGTACTTC. Its translation is CAISESTGLYEQYF.